This T cell receptor beta chain was recorded in a study of T cells expressing NK-cell markers. The authors made TCR beta cDNA libraries by 5'RACE template switching. This switching added a universal primer site and UMIs. For each CDR3 protein, TCRdb gives one entry from its re-call of the 5' RACE reads, without DNA. Its table records about 160,000 distinct CDR3 sequences. This CDR3 spans 16 amino acids. Germline assignment: CDR1 SGHTA and CDR2 FQGTGA. The sample was blood T cells: a sorted CD56 or NKG2C T cell subset, CD4+ or CD8+ T cells, or bulk PBMC T cells (not recorded which). The J gene is TRBJ1-1, the V gene TRBV7-3. The TCR was taken from a woman between 18 and 69 years old in good health. This CDR3 is CASSLTGGTVATEAFF. The full variable domain, rest sourced from reference TRBV7-3 and TRBJ1-1, is GAGVSQTPSNKVTEKGKYVELRCDPISGHTALYWYRQSLGQGPEFLIYFQGTGAADDSGLPNDRFFAVRPEGSVSTLKIQRTERGDSAVYLCASSLTGGTVATEAFFGQGTRLTVV.